The next 9 T cell receptor beta chains were all read from a single sample in a study of regulatory T cells in long-lasting Graves disease. Noted time point: newly diagnosed GD, antithyroid drugs for less than 3 months. The TCR library was prepared using RNA isolated from PBMCs. According to the study, TCR beta libraries were built with iRepertoire HTBI primers and CDR3-region Arm-PCR. TCRdb analysed the multiplex PCR reads with MiXCR anew, one entry per CDR3 protein. This repertoire shows about 540,000 distinct CDR3 sequences, around an eighth found once; its top ten account for roughly 9.7%. The same sample was also used in a study of T cells in Graves' hyperthyroidism and ophthalmopathy.

Sequencing was performed on peripheral blood mononuclear cells (PBMCs), taken at new diagnosis, from a patient treated with antithyroid drugs. The receptors stem from a man younger than 45 with Graves disease.

This clonotype was detected only a few times. The chain is built from TRBV5-6 and TRBJ2-1, with D possibly TRBD1 on 5 matching bases. Germline lookup yields CDR1 SGHDT and CDR2 YYEEEE. Deletions cut 5 bases from V and 3 bases from J, with 18 bases between. The CDR3 has 16 residues. Written as DNA, the CDR3 is TGTGCCAGCAGATCGAGGTCCTTGGGGCTCTACAATGAGCAGTTCTTC. Amino acid sequence: CASRSRSLGLYNEQFF.

This clonotype has ten or more counts. The chain joins TRBV27 to TRBJ2-1; D gene uncertain. The CDR3 has 14 amino acids. Looked up from germline, CDR1 is MNHEY and CDR2 is SMNVEV (reference sequence). The V end lost 3 bases, the J end lost 4 bases, and 10 bases lay between the germline ends. The DNA of the CDR3 is TGTGCCAGCAGTTTGAGTCTTGAATACAATGAGCAGTTCTTC. Its translation: CASSLSLEYNEQFF.

This clonotype was found many times. The chain combines TRBV7-8 with TRBJ2-4; 13 bases line up with TRBD2. Germline V gene data show CDR1 as SGHVS and CDR2 as FQNEAQ. V lost 4 bases, J lost 0 bases, and 6 bases stayed unmatched. This CDR3 comprises 18 residues. The CDR3 bases are TGTGCCAGCAGCTGGACTAGCGGGAGATACCTAGCCAAAAACATTCAGTACTTC. Protein sequence: CASSWTSGRYLAKNIQYF.

This clonotype has a count of ten or more. The V call is TRBV20-1, the J call TRBJ2-2; 10 positions agree with TRBD1. The CDR3 sequence is 15 residues long. Germline lookup yields CDR1 DFQATT and CDR2 SNEGSKA (reference sequence). V gave up 6 bases and J gave up 0 bases; unmatched junction bases: 4. CDR3 residues: CSAYDRGPNTGELFF. DNA for the CDR3: TGCAGTGCCTACGACAGGGGGCCGAACACCGGGGAGCTGTTTTTT.

The J gene is TRBJ2-3, the V gene TRBV20-1, with TRBD2 matching 10 bases. The germline V gene has CDR1 DFQATT and CDR2 SNEGSKA (reference sequence). V trimming: 0 bases; J trimming: 2 bases; junction bases outside the gene matches: 2. The CDR3 extends over 15 amino acids. Here the CDR3 DNA reads TGCAGTGCTAGAGATACTAGCGGGATCACAGATACGCAGTATTTT. It is translated as CSARDTSGITDTQYF.

The J gene is TRBJ1-2, the V gene TRBV27; perhaps TRBD1 as D (6 bases). V was trimmed by 6 bases and J by 2 bases, leaving 10 bases between them. CDR1 and CDR2 (germline): MNHEY, SMNVEV (reference sequence). The CDR3 consists of 13 residues. Here the CDR3 DNA reads TGTGCCAGCAGGCCAACAGGGAACTATGGCTACACCTTC. Its protein product is CASRPTGNYGYTF.

This chain connects TRBV5-1 to TRBJ2-2, with TRBD2 matching 11 bases. The CDR3 runs to 17 residues. V lost 4 bases, J lost 5 bases, and 10 bases stayed unmatched. The germline V gene encodes CDR1 SGHRS and CDR2 YFSETQ. CDR3 coding DNA: TGCGCCAGCAGCCTGACAGGGCTAGCGGGGGGTACCGGGGAGCTGTTTTTT. Residues: CASSLTGLAGGTGELFF.

This clonotype was found once. This sequence is one base from a far larger clone and is likely a read error. The V gene is TRBV10-3, the J gene TRBJ1-2; 7 bases line up with TRBD1. V lost 4 bases to trimming and J lost 4 bases; unmatched junction nucleotides: 9. CDR3 length: 15 residues. Germline CDR1 and CDR2: ENHRY and SYGVKD. CDR3 nucleotides: TGTGCCATCAGTGCCCGGGACAGCGGGTCCTATGGCTACACCTTC. Protein product: CAISARDSGSYGYTF.

This clonotype was seen a few times. The genes are TRBV12-3 or TRBV12-4 and TRBJ2-5; TRBD1 aligns across 8 bases. The CDR3 has 15 amino acids. V lost 1 base to trimming and J lost 3 bases; unmatched junction nucleotides: 4. The CDR3 DNA reads TGTGCCAGCAGTTTAGGGACAGGGTTTGAAGAGACCCAGTACTTC. This sequence encodes CASSLGTGFEETQYF.